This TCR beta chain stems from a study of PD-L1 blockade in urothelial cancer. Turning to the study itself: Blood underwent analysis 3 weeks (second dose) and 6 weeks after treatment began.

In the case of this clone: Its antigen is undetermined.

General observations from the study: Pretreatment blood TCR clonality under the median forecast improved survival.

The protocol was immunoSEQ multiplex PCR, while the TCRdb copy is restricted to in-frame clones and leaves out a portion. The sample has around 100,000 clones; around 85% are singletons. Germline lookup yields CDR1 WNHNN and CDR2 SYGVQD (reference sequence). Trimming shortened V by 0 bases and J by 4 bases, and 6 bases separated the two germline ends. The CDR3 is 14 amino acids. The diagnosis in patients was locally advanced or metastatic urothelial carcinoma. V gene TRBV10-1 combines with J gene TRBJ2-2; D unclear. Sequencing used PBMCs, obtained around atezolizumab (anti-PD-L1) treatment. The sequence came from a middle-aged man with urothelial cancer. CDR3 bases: TGCGCCAGCAGTGAGTCGCTGGCCACCGGGGAGCTGTTTTTT. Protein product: CASSESLATGELFF.